Each of the 13 T cell receptor beta chains below was sequenced from the same sample in a study of metastatic and nonmetastatic thyroid tumors. From the PCR reads, TCRdb re-called clones with MiXCR. The profile shows 10,000 to 15,000 clones, 30% to 40% of them singletons. No patient had received any treatment before thyroid surgery. The sequenced sample consisted of tumor tissue. The source is a male donor with papillary thyroid cancer or a benign thyroid nodule (not recorded which). Some clones in this sample may be carry-over from other donors' samples.

The rearrangement joins TRBV28 to TRBJ2-1, with 7 positions matching TRBD1. Germline CDR1 and CDR2: MDHEN and SYDVKM. V lost 5 bases, J lost 3 bases, and 4 bases stayed unmatched. The CDR3 runs 14 residues. The CDR3 nucleotides read TGTGCCAGCAGTATTTGGACAGGCTACAATGAGCAGTTCTTC. Protein sequence: CASSIWTGYNEQFF.

The chain has TRBV20-1 and TRBJ2-7; 8 nucleotides align to TRBD1. This CDR3 has 13 residues. Unmatched junction bases numbered 8, after V lost 6 bases and J lost 4 bases. Per germline, CDR1 DFQATT and CDR2 SNEGSKA (reference sequence). The DNA of the CDR3 is TGCAGTGCCATTCCGGGACAGGAATACGAGCAGTACTTC. Encoded protein: CSAIPGQEYEQYF.

The chain is built from TRBV6-1 and TRBJ2-1; D remains unclear. Trimming took off 3 bases at V and 5 bases at J, with 8 bases between the two ends. Germline V gives CDR1 MNHNS, CDR2 SASEGT. The CDR3 spans 13 residues. CDR3 nucleotides: TGTGCCAGCAGTGAGGGCGAGAACAATGAGCAGTTCTTC. This encodes CASSEGENNEQFF.

This clone is medium-sized within its sample. DNA for the CDR3: TGTGCCAGCAGTTACTCGAAGTGGGACGCGGCGGGATCCTATAATTCACCCCTCCACTTT. Amino acids: CASSYSKWDAAGSYNSPLHF. V and J are TRBV6-2 or TRBV6-3 and TRBJ1-6; D is possibly TRBD1 (5 bases). The V gene's germline CDR1 is MNHEY and CDR2 SVGEGT. The CDR3 is made up of 20 amino acids. V dropped 0 bases and J dropped 1 base, with 19 bases sitting between them.

With regard to this clone: With a much larger clone just one base away, this may be a read error. The J gene is TRBJ2-4, the V gene TRBV6-1; 8 positions match TRBD1. V lost 6 bases and J lost 4; bases outside the gene matches: 5. This CDR3 is built from 14 residues. Looked up from germline, CDR1 is MNHNS and CDR2 is SASEGT. The CDR3, as DNA: TGTGCCAGCAGGGGGACAGGAGTGAAAAACATTCAGTACTTC. The encoded protein is CASRGTGVKNIQYF.

This clone occurred many times. This chain uses TRBV28 with TRBJ2-7; D perhaps matches TRBD2 (5 bases). Per germline, CDR1 MDHEN and CDR2 SYDVKM. The CDR3 sequence is 13 residues long. The V gene lost 4 bases and the J gene lost 0 bases, with 7 bases spanning the gap. CDR3 region: CASSWTASYEQYF. Here the CDR3 DNA reads TGTGCCAGCAGTTGGACTGCCTCCTACGAGCAGTACTTC.

This clone is labeled as medium-sized. The junction and the germline gene differ at one end; a read error may be behind it. The V gene is TRBV6-1, the J gene TRBJ1-3; the D gene is possibly TRBD1 (5 bases). CDR1 MNHNS and CDR2 SASEGT come from the germline V gene. The CDR3 is 16 amino acids. The CDR3 DNA reads TGTGCCAGCAATGAAGCGCCGGACAAGGCGGGAAACACCATATATTTT. It codes for CASNEAPDKAGNTIYF.

The genes are TRBV7-3 and TRBJ1-6; TRBD1 matches at 9 bases. The length of the CDR3 is 15 residues. Germline V CDR1 and CDR2: SGHTA, FQGTGA. V lost 7 bases to trimming and J lost 6 bases; unmatched junction nucleotides: 7. For the CDR3, the DNA is TGTGCCAGCATCCTGGACAGGGGCGCTAATTCACCCCTCCACTTT. Translation: CASILDRGANSPLHF. Complete variable domain (other parts from reference TRBV7-3 and TRBJ1-6): GAGVSQTPSNKVTEKGKYVELRCDPISGHTALYWYRQSLGQGPEFLIYFQGTGAADDSGLPNDRFFAVRPEGSVSTLKIQRTERGDSAVYLCASILDRGANSPLHFGNGTRLTVT.

This clone has at least ten counts. The chain links TRBV5-6 to TRBJ2-1, with D tentatively TRBD2 (5 bases). In germline, CDR1 is SGHDT, CDR2 YYEEEE. Trimming stripped 0 bases from V and 5 bases from J, with 12 bases between. The CDR3 length is 15 residues. CDR3 bases: TGTGCCAGCAGCTTGGGTCTAGCCGCCCACAATGAGCAGTTCTTC. Amino acids: CASSLGLAAHNEQFF.

This clone occurred a few times. The V gene is TRBV28, the J gene TRBJ2-7; TRBD1 matches 8 bases. Trimming cost V 10 bases and J 0 bases; bases outside gene matches: 5. Germline CDR1 MDHEN, CDR2 SYDVKM. The CDR3 runs 13 residues. CDR3 in DNA: TGTGCCATTACCCAGGGGGCCTCCTACGAGCAGTACTTC. Translating it yields CAITQGASYEQYF.

The V call is TRBV28, the J call TRBJ2-7, with D maybe TRBD1 (5 bases). The CDR3 is 14 residues long. Trimming stripped 5 bases from V and 4 bases from J, with 15 bases between. Per the germline V gene, CDR1 is MDHEN and CDR2 is SYDVKM. In DNA form, the CDR3 reads TGTGCCAGCAGTCTCCCCGGGCCAGGGTACGAGCAGTACTTC. Protein product: CASSLPGPGYEQYF.

Regarding this clone: Possible read error: a much larger clone is one base away. V gene TRBV7-3 combines with J gene TRBJ2-5; a weak D match, TRBD1 (5 bases). In germline, CDR1 is SGHTA, CDR2 FQGTGA. The CDR3 is 15 amino acids. For the CDR3, the DNA is TGTGCCGGCAGCCAGGGTCAGGGAAGTAAAGAGACCCAGTACTTC. Translated, it gives CAGSQGQGSKETQYF.

This chain uses TRBV11-1 with TRBJ2-3; tentative D call: TRBD2 (5 bases). Germline V gene sequence: CDR1 SGHAT, CDR2 FQDESV (reference sequence). The ends were cut back, 3 bases at V and 1 base at J, with 17 bases in the middle. The CDR3 runs to 17 residues. This chain's CDR3 is CASSFVDSGKGTDTQYF. The CDR3 coding sequence is TGTGCCAGCAGCTTTGTTGACTCGGGGAAGGGCACAGATACGCAGTATTTT.